A selection of T cell receptor beta chains follows, all from one sample in a study of blood T cell repertoires in COVID-19. The repertoire was sequenced with immunoSEQ multiplex PCR; TCRdb's copy has only in-frame clones and lacks some. This table holds roughly 300,000 clones, nearly 90% found once. Specimen: PBMCs or T cells enriched from blood (not recorded which). The source is a woman aged 25 to 45 who had recovered from COVID-19. The conserved cysteine and the conserved F or W are not part of the CDR3 here.

v_gene	CDR3aa
TRBV19	ASNLGGEKLF
TRBV5-1	ASSPLERGADTQY
TRBV30	AWRLAGGVAGELF
TRBV3-1/TRBV3-2	ASSQIWTGRGNTEAF
TRBV2	ASSKDYISEQF
TRBV25-1	ASSEWTGGENYGYT
TRBV25-1	ASGQGAGELF
TRBV7-9	ASSLGAHQPQH
TRBV11-2	ASSLDGTAYEQY
TRBV28	ASSLADRVSNQPQH
TRBV7-9	ASSHPPGVPDTQY
TRBV5-1	ASSGSGGDTQY
TRBV6-5	ASSSLDRGGVEQY
TRBV9	ASSVEGRSGELF
TRBV5-8	ASSRGQGMWETQY
TRBV3-1/TRBV3-2	ASSLRQGGRGTEAF
TRBV19	ASSIDDRVGYNEQF
TRBV5-1	ASSGPEVSTTEAF
TRBV20-1	SAGTGDTQY
TRBV4-1	ASSQEGAGAGNQPQH
TRBV21-1	ASRREDTQY
TRBV6-5	ASSYSSQGAYGYT
TRBV18	ASSLNGQGSNQPQH
TRBV30	AWSPRVTNTEAF
TRBV11-1	ASSLNRDSTGELF
TRBV3-1/TRBV3-2	ASRRGQGGLYGYT
TRBV5-1	ASSHPRGLATDTQY
TRBV6-5	ASRDRGQVYGYT
TRBV4-3	ASSQDDVGGPGGIYGYT
TRBV6-1	ASSDWTGTSGNTIY
TRBV5-1	ASQISGYNEQF
TRBV3-1/TRBV3-2	ASSQDFGRASNQPQH
TRBV7-2	ASSLGGQGRVYGYT
TRBV6-5	ASTRGNTEAF
TRBV6-1	ASSEAYNSPLH
TRBV16	ASSQEGAVQPQH
TRBV27	ASSSGGQNYGYT
TRBV3-1/TRBV3-2	ASSQGTGYGYT
TRBV19	ASIRDRGSPGELF
TRBV30	AWSTRGRGWSSYEQY
TRBV5-4	ASSLMTGRDTGELF
TRBV9	ASSVAGQGYNEQF
TRBV6-5	ASTPFQGWETQY
TRBV19	ASKPGTGEVSDTEAF
TRBV11-2	ASSLGGTDYGYT
TRBV19	ASRAGEAKNIQY
TRBV30	AWSTGGDEQY
TRBV28	ASSFRSTGSNQPQH
TRBV7-2	ASSAGGFGGELF